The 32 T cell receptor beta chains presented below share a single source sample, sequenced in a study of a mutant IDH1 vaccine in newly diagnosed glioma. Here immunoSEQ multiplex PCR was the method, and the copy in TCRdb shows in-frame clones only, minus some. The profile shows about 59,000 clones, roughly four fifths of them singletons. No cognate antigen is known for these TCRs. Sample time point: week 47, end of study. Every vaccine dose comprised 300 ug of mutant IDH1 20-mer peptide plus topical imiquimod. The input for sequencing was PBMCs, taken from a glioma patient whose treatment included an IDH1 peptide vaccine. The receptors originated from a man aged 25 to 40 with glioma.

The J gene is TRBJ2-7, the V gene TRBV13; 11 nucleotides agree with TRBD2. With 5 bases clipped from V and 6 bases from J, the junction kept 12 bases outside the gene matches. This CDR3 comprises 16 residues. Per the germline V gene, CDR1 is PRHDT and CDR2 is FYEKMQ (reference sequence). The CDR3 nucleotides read TGTGCCAGCAGCGAAACGACTAGCGGGGACTTGACCGAGCAGTACTTC. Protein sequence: CASSETTSGDLTEQYF.

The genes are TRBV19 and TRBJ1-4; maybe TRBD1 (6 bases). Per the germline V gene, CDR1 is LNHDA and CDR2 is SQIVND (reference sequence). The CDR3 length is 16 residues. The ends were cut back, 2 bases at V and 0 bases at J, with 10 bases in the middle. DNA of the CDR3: TGTGCCAGTAGTATAAGCTGGACAGCAACTAATGAAAAACTGTTTTTT. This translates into CASSISWTATNEKLFF.

Here the CDR3 reads CSAVKWTGATNEKLFF. As DNA, the CDR3 is TGCAGCGCCGTGAAGTGGACAGGGGCAACTAATGAAAAACTGTTTTTT. The chain has TRBV29-1 and TRBJ1-4; 9 bases map to TRBD1. In germline, CDR1 is SQVTM, CDR2 ANQGSEA. The CDR3 is 16 residues long. V shed 7 bases, J shed 0 bases, and the junction held 9 bases outside the gene matches.

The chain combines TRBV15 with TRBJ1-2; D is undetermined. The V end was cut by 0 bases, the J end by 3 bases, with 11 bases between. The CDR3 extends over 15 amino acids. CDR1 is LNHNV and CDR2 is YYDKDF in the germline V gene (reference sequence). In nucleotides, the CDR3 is TGTGCCACCAGCAGAGACCGAACGAAGTACTATGGCTACACCTTC. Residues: CATSRDRTKYYGYTF.

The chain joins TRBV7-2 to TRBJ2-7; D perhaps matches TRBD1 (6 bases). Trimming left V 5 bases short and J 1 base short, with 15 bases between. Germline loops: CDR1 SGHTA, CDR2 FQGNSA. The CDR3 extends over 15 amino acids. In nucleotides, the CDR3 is TGTGCCAGCAGCAGAAGGACAGTGGGATCCTACGAGCAGTACTTC. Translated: CASSRRTVGSYEQYF.

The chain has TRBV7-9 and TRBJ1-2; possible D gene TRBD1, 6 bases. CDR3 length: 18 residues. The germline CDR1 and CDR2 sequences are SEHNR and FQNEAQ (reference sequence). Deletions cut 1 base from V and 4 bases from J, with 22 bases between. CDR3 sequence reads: CASSLGKRWGLQGYGYTF. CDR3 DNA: TGTGCCAGCAGCTTAGGAAAACGATGGGGTTTACAGGGCTATGGCTACACCTTC.

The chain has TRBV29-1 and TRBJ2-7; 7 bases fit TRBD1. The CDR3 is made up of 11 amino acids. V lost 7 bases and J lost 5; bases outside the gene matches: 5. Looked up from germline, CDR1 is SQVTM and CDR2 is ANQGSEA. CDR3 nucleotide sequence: TGCAGCGGTAACAGGGGCCACGAGCAGTACTTC. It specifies CSGNRGHEQYF.

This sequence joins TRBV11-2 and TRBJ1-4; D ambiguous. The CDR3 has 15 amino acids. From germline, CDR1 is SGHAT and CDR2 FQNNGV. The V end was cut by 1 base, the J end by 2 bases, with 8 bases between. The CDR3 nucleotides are TGTGCCAGCAGCTTAGGAGGGAGTACTAATGAAAAACTGTTTTTT. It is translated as CASSLGGSTNEKLFF.

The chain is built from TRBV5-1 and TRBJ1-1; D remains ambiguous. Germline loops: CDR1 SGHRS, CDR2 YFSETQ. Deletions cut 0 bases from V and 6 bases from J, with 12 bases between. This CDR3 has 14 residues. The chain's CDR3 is CASSLVGYGSEAFF. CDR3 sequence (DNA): TGCGCCAGCAGCTTGGTAGGGTATGGGTCTGAAGCTTTCTTT.

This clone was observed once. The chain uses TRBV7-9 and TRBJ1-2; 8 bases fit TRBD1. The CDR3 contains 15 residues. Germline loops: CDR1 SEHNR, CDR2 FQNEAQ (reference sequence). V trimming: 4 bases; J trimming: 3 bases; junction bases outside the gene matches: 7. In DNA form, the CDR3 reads TGTGCCAGCAGCTCCCAGGGGGCGAAGGACTATGGCTACACCTTC. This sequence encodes CASSSQGAKDYGYTF.

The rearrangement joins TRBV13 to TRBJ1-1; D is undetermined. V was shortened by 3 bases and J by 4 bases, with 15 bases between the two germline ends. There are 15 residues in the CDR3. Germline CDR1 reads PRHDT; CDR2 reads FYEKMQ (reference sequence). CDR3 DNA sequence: TGTGCCAGCAGCTTCCTGGGAGCAGGAAGCACTGAAGCTTTCTTT. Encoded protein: CASSFLGAGSTEAFF.

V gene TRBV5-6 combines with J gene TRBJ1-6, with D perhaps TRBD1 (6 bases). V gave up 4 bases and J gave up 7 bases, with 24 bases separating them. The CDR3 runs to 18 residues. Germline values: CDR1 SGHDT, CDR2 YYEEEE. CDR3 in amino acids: CASSARDTGYRKNSPLHF. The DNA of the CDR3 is TGTGCCAGCAGCGCCCGGGACACCGGCTACCGAAAAAATTCACCCCTCCACTTT. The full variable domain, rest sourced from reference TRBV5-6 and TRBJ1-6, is DAGVTQSPTHLIKTRGQQVTLRCSPKSGHDTVSWYQQALGQGPQFIFQYYEEEERQRGNFPDRFSGHQFPNYSSELNVNALLLGDSALYLCASSARDTGYRKNSPLHFGNGTRLTVT.

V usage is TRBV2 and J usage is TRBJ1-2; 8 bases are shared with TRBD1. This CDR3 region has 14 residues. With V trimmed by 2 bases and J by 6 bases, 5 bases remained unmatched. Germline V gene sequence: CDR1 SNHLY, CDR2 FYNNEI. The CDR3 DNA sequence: TGTGCCAGCAGTGAAAACCCAGGGGGCGATGGCTACACCTTC. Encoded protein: CASSENPGGDGYTF.

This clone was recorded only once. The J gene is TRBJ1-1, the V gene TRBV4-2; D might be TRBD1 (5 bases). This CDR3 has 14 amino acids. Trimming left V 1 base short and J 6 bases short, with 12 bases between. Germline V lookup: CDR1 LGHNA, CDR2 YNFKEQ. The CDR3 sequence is CASSQAGGFAEAFF. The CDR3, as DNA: TGTGCCAGCAGCCAAGCCGGGGGATTCGCTGAAGCTTTCTTT.

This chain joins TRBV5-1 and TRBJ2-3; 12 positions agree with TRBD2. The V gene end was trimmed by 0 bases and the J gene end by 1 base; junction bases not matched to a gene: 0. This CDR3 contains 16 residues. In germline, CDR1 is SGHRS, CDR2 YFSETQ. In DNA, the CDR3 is TGCGCCAGCAGCTTGGGACTAGCGGGGGGCACAGATACGCAGTATTTT. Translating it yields CASSLGLAGGTDTQYF.

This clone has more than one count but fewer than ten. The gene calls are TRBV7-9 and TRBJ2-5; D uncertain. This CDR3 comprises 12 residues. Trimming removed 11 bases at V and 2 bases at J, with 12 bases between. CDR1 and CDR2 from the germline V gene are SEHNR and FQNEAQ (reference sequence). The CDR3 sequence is CALAATQETQYF. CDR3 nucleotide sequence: TGTGCCTTGGCTGCTACACAAGAGACCCAGTACTTC.

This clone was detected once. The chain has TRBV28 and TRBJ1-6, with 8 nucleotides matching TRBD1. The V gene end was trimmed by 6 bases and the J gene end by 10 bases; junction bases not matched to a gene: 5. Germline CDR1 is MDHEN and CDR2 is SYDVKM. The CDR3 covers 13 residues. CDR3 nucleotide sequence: TGTGCCAGCAGAGACAGGGGAAGGTCACCCCTCCACTTT. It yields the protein CASRDRGRSPLHF.

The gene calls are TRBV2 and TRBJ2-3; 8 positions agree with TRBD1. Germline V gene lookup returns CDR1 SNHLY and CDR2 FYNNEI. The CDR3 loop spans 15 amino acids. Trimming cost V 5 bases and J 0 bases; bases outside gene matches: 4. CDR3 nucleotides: TGTGCCAGCAGTAAGACAGGGGTTAGCACAGATACGCAGTATTTT. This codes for CASSKTGVSTDTQYF.

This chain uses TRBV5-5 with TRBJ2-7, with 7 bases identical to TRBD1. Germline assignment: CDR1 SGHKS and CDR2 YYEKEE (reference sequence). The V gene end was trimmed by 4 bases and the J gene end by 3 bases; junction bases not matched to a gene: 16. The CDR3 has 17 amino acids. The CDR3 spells CASSVRTGSLGNYEQYF. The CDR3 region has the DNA TGTGCCAGCAGCGTCAGGACAGGTAGCCTGGGGAACTACGAGCAGTACTTC.

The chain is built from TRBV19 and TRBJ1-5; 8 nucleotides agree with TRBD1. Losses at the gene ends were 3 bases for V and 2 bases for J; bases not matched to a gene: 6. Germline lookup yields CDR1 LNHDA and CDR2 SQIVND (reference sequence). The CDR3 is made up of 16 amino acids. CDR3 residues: CASSIGQGRGNQPQHF. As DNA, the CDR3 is TGTGCCAGTAGTATTGGACAGGGACGAGGCAATCAGCCCCAGCATTTT.

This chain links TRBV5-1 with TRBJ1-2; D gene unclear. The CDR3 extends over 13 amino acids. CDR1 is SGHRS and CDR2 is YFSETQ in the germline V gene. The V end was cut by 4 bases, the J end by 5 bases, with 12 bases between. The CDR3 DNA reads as TGCGCCAGCAGCCCGCCTTCGGGGTATGGCTACACCTTC. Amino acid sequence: CASSPPSGYGYTF.

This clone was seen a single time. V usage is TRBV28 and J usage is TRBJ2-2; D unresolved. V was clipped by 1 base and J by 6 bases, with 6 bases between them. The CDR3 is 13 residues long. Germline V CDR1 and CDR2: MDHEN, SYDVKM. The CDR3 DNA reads TGTGCCAGCAGTTTATTCAGGTCCGGGGAGCTGTTTTTT. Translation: CASSLFRSGELFF.

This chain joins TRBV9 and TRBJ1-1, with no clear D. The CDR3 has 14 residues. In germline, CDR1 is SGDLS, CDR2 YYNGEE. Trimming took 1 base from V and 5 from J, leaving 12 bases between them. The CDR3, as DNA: TGTGCCAGCAGCGTAAGCCAAGGAGGGACTGAAGCTTTCTTT. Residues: CASSVSQGGTEAFF.

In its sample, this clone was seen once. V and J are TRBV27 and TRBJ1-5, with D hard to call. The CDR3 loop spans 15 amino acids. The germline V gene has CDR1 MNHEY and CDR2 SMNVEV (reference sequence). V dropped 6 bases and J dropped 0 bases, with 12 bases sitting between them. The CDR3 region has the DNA TGTGCCAGCAGCCCCCAAAGCGTTAGCAATCAGCCCCAGCATTTT. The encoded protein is CASSPQSVSNQPQHF.

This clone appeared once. In nucleotides, the CDR3 is TGTGCCAGCAGCCGGGAGGGCGCAGATACGCAGTATTTT. This gives the protein CASSREGADTQYF. The chain has TRBV6-4 and TRBJ2-3, with 8 bases lining up with TRBD2. This CDR3 has 13 amino acids. Germline V CDR1 and CDR2: MRHNA, SNTAGT. Trimming took 6 bases from V and 4 from J; bases not matched to a gene: 3.

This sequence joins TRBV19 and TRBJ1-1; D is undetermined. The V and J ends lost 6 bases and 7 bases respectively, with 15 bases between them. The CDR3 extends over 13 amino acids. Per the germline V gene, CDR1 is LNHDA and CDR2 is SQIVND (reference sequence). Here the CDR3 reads CASRNPLTLEAFF. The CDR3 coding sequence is TGTGCCAGTAGAAATCCACTGACCCTTGAAGCTTTCTTT.

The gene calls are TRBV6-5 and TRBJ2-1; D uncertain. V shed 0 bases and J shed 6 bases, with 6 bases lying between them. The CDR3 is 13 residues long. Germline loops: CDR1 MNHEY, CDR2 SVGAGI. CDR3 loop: CASSYSLVNEQFF. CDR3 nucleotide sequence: TGTGCCAGCAGTTACTCGTTGGTCAATGAGCAGTTCTTC.

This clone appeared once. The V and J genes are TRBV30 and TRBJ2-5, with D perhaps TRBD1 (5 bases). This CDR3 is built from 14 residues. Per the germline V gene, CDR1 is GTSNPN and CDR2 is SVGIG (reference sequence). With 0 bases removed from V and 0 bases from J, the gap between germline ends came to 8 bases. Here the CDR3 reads CAWSVGVDQETQYF. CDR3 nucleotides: TGTGCCTGGAGTGTAGGGGTAGACCAAGAGACCCAGTACTTC.

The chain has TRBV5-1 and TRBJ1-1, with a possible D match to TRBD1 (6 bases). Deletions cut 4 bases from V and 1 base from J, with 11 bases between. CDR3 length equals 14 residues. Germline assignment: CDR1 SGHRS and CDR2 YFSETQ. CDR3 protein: CASSTGQTNTEAFF. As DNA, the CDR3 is TGCGCCAGCAGCACAGGACAGACGAACACTGAAGCTTTCTTT.

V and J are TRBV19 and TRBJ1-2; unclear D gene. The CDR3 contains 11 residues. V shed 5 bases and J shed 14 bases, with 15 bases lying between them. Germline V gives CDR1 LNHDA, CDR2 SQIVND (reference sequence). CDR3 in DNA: TGTGCCAGTAGTGCCCGGACGGCGGCTACCTTC. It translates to CASSARTAATF.

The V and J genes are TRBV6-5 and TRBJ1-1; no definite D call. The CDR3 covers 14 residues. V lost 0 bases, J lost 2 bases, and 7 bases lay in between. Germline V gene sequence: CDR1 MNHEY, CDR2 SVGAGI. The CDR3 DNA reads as TGTGCCAGCAGTTACTCGAGAAGAAACACTGAAGCTTTCTTT. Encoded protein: CASSYSRRNTEAFF.

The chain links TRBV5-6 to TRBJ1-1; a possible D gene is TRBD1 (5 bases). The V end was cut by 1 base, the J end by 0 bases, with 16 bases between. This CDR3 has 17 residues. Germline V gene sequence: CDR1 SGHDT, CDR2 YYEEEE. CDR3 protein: CASSLRIGASMNTEAFF. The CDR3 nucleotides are TGTGCCAGCAGCTTGCGTATCGGGGCATCCATGAACACTGAAGCTTTCTTT.